Below are 17 T cell receptor beta chains sequenced from a single sample in a study of vaccination effects on CD4 cells after COVID-19. Antigen-specific CD4+ T cells were expanded (with viral peptide pools) by the ViraFEST assay ahead of sequencing. When around 10 days of culture had elapsed, CD4+ T cells were isolated. Neither prior SARS-CoV-2 infection nor positive nucleocapsid antibodies were present in the vaccine recipients. Antigens of these TCRs are unknown. TCRdb keeps only in-frame clones here, not all; method: immunoSEQ multiplex PCR. The sample lists about 63,000 clones; approximately 75% were seen once. Sample: CD4+ T cells from PBMCs cultured with HCoV-OC43 spike peptides, taken before COVID-19 vaccination. The subset is: HCoV-OC43 spike overlapping peptide pool stimulation. The receptors here all came from a human donor who received a COVID-19 vaccine.

The chain has TRBV18 and TRBJ1-2; D perhaps matches TRBD1 (6 bases). The CDR3 is 16 amino acids. Trimming pared 2 bases from V and 6 bases from J, leaving 19 bases between. CDR1 is KGHSH and CDR2 is LQKENI in the germline V gene. CDR3 nucleotides: TGTGCCAGCTCACCATTCGCAGGGGCGAGGGGGGATGGCTACACCTTC. Encoded protein: CASSPFAGARGDGYTF.

In this sample, this clone turned up a few times. This chain joins TRBV6-2 or TRBV6-3 and TRBJ1-2; a possible D gene is TRBD1 (5 bases). The CDR3 consists of 13 residues. Germline lookup yields CDR1 MNHEY and CDR2 SVGEGT. Deletions cut 6 bases from V and 1 base from J, with 9 bases between. For the CDR3, the DNA is TGTGCCAGCAGCCGCGACAGTAACTATGGCTACACCTTC. Encoded protein: CASSRDSNYGYTF.

The rearrangement joins TRBV5-1 to TRBJ2-1, with TRBD2 matching 9 bases. The trim removed 4 bases at V and 8 bases at J, leaving 13 bases unmatched. Germline CDR1 is SGHRS and CDR2 is YFSETQ. The CDR3 contains 16 residues. CDR3 region: CASSRSGGGGAYEQFF. CDR3 in DNA: TGCGCCAGCAGCCGGTCCGGGGGCGGGGGGGCCTATGAGCAGTTCTTC.

This chain connects TRBV4-1 to TRBJ1-4; weak D call: TRBD1 (5 bases). This CDR3 spans 16 amino acids. V lost 0 bases to trimming and J lost 8 bases, with 16 bases between them. Germline-derived CDR1 and CDR2 are MGHRA and YSYEKL. CDR3 coding DNA: TGCGCCAGCAGCCAAGAAGTAAGTCAGGGTCGCGAAAAACTGTTTTTT. It specifies CASSQEVSQGREKLFF.

V usage is TRBV5-1 and J usage is TRBJ1-3, with a tentative D call TRBD1 (5 bases). The V end lost 6 bases, the J end lost 0 bases, and 19 bases lay between the germline ends. The CDR3 contains 17 residues. Per the germline V gene, CDR1 is SGHRS and CDR2 is YFSETQ. CDR3 sequence reads: CASTYSDWDGSGNTIYF. For the CDR3, the DNA is TGCGCCAGCACCTACTCCGATTGGGACGGCTCTGGAAACACCATATATTTT. The entire variable domain, with the rest obtained from reference TRBV5-1 and TRBJ1-3, is as follows: KAGVTQTPRYLIKTRGQQVTLSCSPISGHRSVSWYQQTPGQGLQFLFEYFSETQRNKGNFPGRFSGRQFSNSRSEMNVSTLELGDSALYLCASTYSDWDGSGNTIYFGEGSWLTVV.

V gene TRBV12-5 combines with J gene TRBJ2-4, with D unresolved. Trimming removed 0 bases from V and 9 bases from J, with 3 bases in between. This CDR3 contains 11 residues. Germline lookup yields CDR1 LGHNT and CDR2 FRNRAP. The CDR3 region is CASGLVGIQYF. In DNA, the CDR3 is TGTGCTAGTGGTTTGGTAGGCATTCAGTACTTC.

The J gene is TRBJ2-1, the V gene TRBV24-1; D remains ambiguous. V gave up 3 bases and J gave up 8 bases, with 10 bases separating them. Germline V gene data show CDR1 as KGHDR and CDR2 as SFDVKD. This CDR3 comprises 13 residues. The CDR3 DNA reads TGTGCCACCAGTGATCCCCCCCTCGATGAGCAGTTCTTC. Its protein product is CATSDPPLDEQFF.

V gene TRBV19 combines with J gene TRBJ1-5, with TRBD1 identical over 7 bases. J lost 1 base, V lost 7 bases, and 7 bases had no gene match. The CDR3 contains 15 residues. Germline assignment: CDR1 LNHDA and CDR2 SQIVND (reference sequence). The CDR3 reads CASTRQGESNQPQHF. CDR3 in DNA: TGTGCCAGTACCCGACAGGGTGAAAGCAATCAGCCCCAGCATTTT.

The gene calls are TRBV18 and TRBJ1-4, with 7 bases lining up with TRBD1. J lost 8 bases, V lost 4 bases, and 7 bases had no gene match. CDR1 KGHSH and CDR2 LQKENI come from the germline V gene. The CDR3 spans 14 residues. The CDR3 coding sequence is TGTGCCAGCTCACTTGACAGGGTGGAAGAAAAACTGTTTTTT. This encodes CASSLDRVEEKLFF. The complete variable domain, with remaining parts taken from reference TRBV18 and TRBJ1-4, reads NAGVMQNPRHLVRRRGQEARLRCSPMKGHSHVYWYRQLPEEGLKFMVYLQKENIIDESGMPKERFSAEFPKEGPSILRIQQVVRGDSAAYFCASSLDRVEEKLFFGSGTQLSVL.

The count of this clone is one. This chain connects TRBV7-8 to TRBJ1-3; no reliable D call. Deletions cut 2 bases from V and 0 bases from J, with 14 bases between. The CDR3 runs to 17 residues. CDR1 and CDR2 (germline): SGHVS, FQNEAQ. The CDR3 loop is CASSLRAVPSSGNTIYF. CDR3 nucleotide sequence: TGTGCCAGCAGCTTAAGGGCAGTCCCAAGCTCTGGAAACACCATATATTTT.

The J gene is TRBJ1-2, the V gene TRBV5-1; possibly TRBD1 for D (6 bases). Trimming removed 0 bases at V and 4 bases at J, with 10 bases between. The V gene's germline CDR1 is SGHRS and CDR2 YFSETQ. The CDR3 loop spans 14 amino acids. The CDR3 protein is CASSLVGAFYGYTF. Here the CDR3 DNA reads TGCGCCAGCAGCTTGGTGGGGGCTTTCTATGGCTACACCTTC. Full variable domain (outside the CDR3, taken from reference TRBV5-1 and TRBJ1-2): KAGVTQTPRYLIKTRGQQVTLSCSPISGHRSVSWYQQTPGQGLQFLFEYFSETQRNKGNFPGRFSGRQFSNSRSEMNVSTLELGDSALYLCASSLVGAFYGYTFGSGTRLTVV.

This clone was seen a handful of times. This chain links TRBV27 with TRBJ2-2, with D possibly TRBD1 on 5 matching bases. The germline CDR1 and CDR2 sequences are MNHEY and SMNVEV (reference sequence). Trimming removed 7 bases at V and 4 bases at J, with 10 bases between. The CDR3 contains 13 residues. CDR3 sequence reads: CASKIRGTGELFF. For the CDR3, the DNA is TGTGCCAGCAAGATAAGGGGCACCGGGGAGCTGTTTTTT.

The chain combines TRBV19 with TRBJ1-1; a possible D gene is TRBD1 (5 bases). The ends were cut back, 3 bases at V and 1 base at J, with 12 bases in the middle. Germline CDR1 and CDR2: LNHDA and SQIVND (reference sequence). There are 15 residues in the CDR3. The DNA for the CDR3 is TGTGCCAGTAGTATTGGGGGGTTGGGGAACACTGAAGCTTTCTTT. Translating gives CASSIGGLGNTEAFF.

By share, this clone counts as medium-sized. The chain is built from TRBV5-8 and TRBJ1-5; weak D call: TRBD1 (6 bases). The germline V gene encodes CDR1 SGHTS and CDR2 YDEGEE. The V end lost 4 bases, the J end lost 3 bases, and 14 bases lay between the germline ends. The CDR3 is made up of 15 amino acids. CDR3 region: CASSLGQKINQPQHF. CDR3 in DNA: TGTGCCAGCAGCCTCGGACAGAAAATCAATCAGCCCCAGCATTTT.

The J gene is TRBJ1-1, the V gene TRBV18, with D perhaps TRBD1 (6 bases). This CDR3 comprises 15 residues. V was clipped by 2 bases and J by 6 bases, with 16 bases between them. Germline values: CDR1 KGHSH, CDR2 LQKENI. This CDR3 reads CASSPFGGENAEAFF. Written as DNA, the CDR3 is TGTGCCAGCTCACCATTTGGGGGCGAAAACGCTGAAGCTTTCTTT.

The count of this clone is one. The genes are TRBV6-2 or TRBV6-3 and TRBJ2-3; the D is unclear. Germline-derived CDR1 and CDR2 are MNHEY and SVGEGT. The V and J ends lost 4 bases and 1 base respectively, with 12 bases between them. CDR3 length: 15 amino acids. The CDR3 reads CASSSMTLRTDTQYF. As DNA, the CDR3 is TGTGCCAGCAGTTCGATGACCCTCCGCACAGATACGCAGTATTTT.

This clone was seen just once. The V and J genes are TRBV7-3 and TRBJ1-6, with a tentative D call TRBD1 (5 bases). Per germline, CDR1 SGHTA and CDR2 FQGTGA. V lost 4 bases to trimming and J lost 0 bases, with 13 bases between them. The length of the CDR3 is 17 residues. The CDR3 sequence is CASSSRTLSSYNSPLHF. The CDR3 bases are TGTGCCAGCAGCTCACGGACACTAAGCTCCTATAATTCACCCCTCCACTTT.